Listed here are 2 T cell receptor beta chains from one sample, sequenced in a study of cytotoxic CD8 clonotypes in ibrutinib-treated CLL. Using immunoSEQ multiplex PCR, the repertoire was profiled, and TCRdb retains in-frame clones only, with some absent. Seen here are around 60,000 clones, around three fifths observed once, and the top ten hold 14% to 15%. The specimen comprised PBMCs, sampled after 12 months of ibrutinib treatment. The receptors stem from a human donor with chronic lymphocytic leukemia.

The chain links TRBV5-1 to TRBJ2-7, with 13 positions matching TRBD2. The V segment lost 2 bases and the J segment 10 bases; nucleotides outside the gene matches: 9. CDR3 length: 15 residues. Germline V gene data show CDR1 as SGHRS and CDR2 as YFSETQ. CDR3: CASSLTSGRALVQYF. As DNA, the CDR3 is TGCGCCAGCAGCTTAACTAGCGGGAGGGCCTTGGTACAGTACTTC.

This sequence joins TRBV28 and TRBJ1-2; 7 bases align to TRBD1. This CDR3 comprises 13 residues. Per germline, CDR1 MDHEN and CDR2 SYDVKM. J gave up 6 bases and V 8 bases, and 9 bases lay outside the gene matches. The CDR3 sequence: CASWTGEKNGYTF. CDR3 nucleotides: TGTGCCAGCTGGACAGGCGAGAAGAATGGCTACACCTTC.